This TCR beta chain comes out of a study of blood T cell repertoires in COVID-19. The overall study: Sites across the United States, Italy and Spain contributed samples from acute and convalescent COVID-19. In each case, the material was cDNA or gDNA derived from T cells, B-cell-depleted T cells, or PBMCs.

Profiling relied on immunoSEQ multiplex PCR, and the TCRdb table lists in-frame clones only, not all of them. The table has 120,000 to 150,000 clones, roughly four fifths seen once; the top ten hold roughly 8.3%. V was clipped by 4 bases and J by 3 bases, with 9 bases between them. CDR1 and CDR2 (germline): MNHEY, SVGAGI. This CDR3 spans 13 amino acids. This clone was detected only a few times. The sequenced sample was peripheral blood. The chain combines TRBV6-5 with TRBJ1-2; no clear D. This clonotype originated in a human donor with acute or convalescent COVID-19. The donor label of this sample is uncertain. For the CDR3, the DNA is TGTGCCAGCAGTTTTGGACTGTACTATGGCTACACCTTC. Translated: CASSFGLYYGYTF.